The 20 T cell receptor beta chains below come from one sample, sequenced in a study of blood T cell repertoires in COVID-19 (dated by TCRdb to 2018 to 2021). The library was obtained by the immunoSEQ multiplex PCR assay. TCRdb took over this immuneACCESS table, retaining in-frame rearrangements with V and J assigned. Such tables are incomplete; in checked studies, under half of the missing clones stem from an unresolved V gene, and the remainder is unexplained. The sample includes about 180,000 clones, with about 87% observed a single time. 0.55% to 0.6% of the sample is in the top ten clones. Material for sequencing was peripheral blood. The source of these receptors is a man in his fifties or sixties with COVID-19, enrolled during active disease.

This sequence joins TRBV7-2 and TRBJ1-1; D unresolved. There are 17 residues in the CDR3. Trimming removed 3 bases at V and 2 bases at J, with 19 bases between. CDR1 is SGHTA, CDR2 FQGNSA, per germline. The CDR3 sequence is CASSLILAGYSNTEAFF. The DNA for the CDR3 is TGTGCCAGCAGCTTGATCCTCGCGGGTTACTCAAACACTGAAGCTTTCTTT.

J is TRBJ1-1 and V is TRBV4-3, with D perhaps matching TRBD1 (5 bases). The CDR3 is 14 residues long. CDR1 and CDR2 from the germline V gene are LGHNA and YSLEER. V was pared by 4 bases and J by 11 bases, with 20 bases between. Here the CDR3 reads CASSPRIQGAKAFF. Written as DNA, the CDR3 is TGCGCCAGCAGCCCCCGAATTCAAGGGGCCAAGGCTTTCTTT.

This chain uses TRBV7-8 with TRBJ2-3; D uncertain. The V gene's germline CDR1 is SGHVS and CDR2 FQNEAQ. The CDR3 loop spans 14 amino acids. V was clipped by 2 bases and J by 4 bases, with 10 bases between them. CDR3 in amino acids: CASSLIPGSDTQYF. CDR3 bases: TGTGCCAGCAGCTTAATTCCCGGGTCAGATACGCAGTATTTT.

The gene calls are TRBV24-1 and TRBJ2-7; the match to TRBD1 covers 9 bases. This CDR3 contains 14 residues. Germline V lookup: CDR1 KGHDR, CDR2 SFDVKD. V lost 5 bases, J lost 6 bases, and 7 bases stayed unmatched. The CDR3 sequence: CATSVTGGPGEQYF. The CDR3 coding sequence is TGTGCCACCAGTGTCACAGGGGGCCCGGGCGAGCAGTACTTC.

Details on this clone: The same CDR3 can be traced to other DNA sequences in this sample. The chain carries TRBV5-5 and TRBJ1-2; TRBD1 matches at 8 bases. Germline V lookup: CDR1 SGHKS, CDR2 YYEKEE (reference sequence). Trimming cost V 2 bases and J 5 bases; bases outside gene matches: 5. This CDR3 has 14 residues. CDR3 coding DNA: TGTGCCAGCAGCTTAGGACAGGGTGTTTATGGCTACACCTTC. As protein: CASSLGQGVYGYTF.

This clone appeared a few times. The CDR3, as DNA: TGTGCCAGCAGCTTAAAAACTGGGGGGACCGGGACAGCGAACACTGAAGCTTTCTTT. The encoded protein is CASSLKTGGTGTANTEAFF. The gene calls are TRBV7-3 and TRBJ1-1; TRBD1 matches at 7 bases. Trimming removed 1 base from V and 1 base from J; junction bases left unmatched: 15. In germline, CDR1 is SGHTA, CDR2 FQGTGA. The CDR3 is 19 residues long. Full variable domain (rest looked up from reference TRBV7-3 and TRBJ1-1): GAGVSQTPSNKVTEKGKYVELRCDPISGHTALYWYRQSLGQGPEFLIYFQGTGAADDSGLPNDRFFAVRPEGSVSTLKIQRTERGDSAVYLCASSLKTGGTGTANTEAFFGQGTRLTVV.

This chain links TRBV28 with TRBJ1-1, with a tentative D call TRBD1 (5 bases). Germline CDR1 and CDR2: MDHEN and SYDVKM. CDR3 length: 17 residues. Between the trimmed V and J ends, which lost 3 bases and 0 bases, there was a span of 17 bases. The CDR3 coding sequence is TGTGCCAGCAGTTTGTCATGGGGCAGGGAGGTGAACACTGAAGCTTTCTTT. Protein sequence: CASSLSWGREVNTEAFF.

V gene TRBV7-2 combines with J gene TRBJ2-7; D is undetermined. Trimming shortened V by 0 bases and J by 7 bases, and 7 bases separated the two germline ends. CDR3 length: 12 amino acids. CDR1 is SGHTA, CDR2 FQGNSA, per germline. CDR3 nucleotides: TGTGCCAGCAGCTTAGCTCAGTGGGAGCAGTACTTC. This codes for CASSLAQWEQYF. Filled out from reference TRBV7-2 and TRBJ2-7, the complete variable domain reads GAGVSQSPSNKVTEKGKDVELRCDPISGHTALYWYRQSLGQGLEFLIYFQGNSAPDKSGLPSDRFSAERTGGSVSTLTIQRTQQEDSAVYLCASSLAQWEQYFGPGTRLTVT.

The chain carries TRBV6-4 and TRBJ1-6, with TRBD1 as a possible D gene (5 bases). The CDR3 runs 14 residues. V dropped 5 bases and J dropped 10 bases, with 15 bases sitting between them. CDR1 and CDR2 (germline): MRHNA, SNTAGT. CDR3 nucleotide sequence: TGTGCCAGCAGTCCTCAGGGATTCGGCTCACCCCTCCACTTT. It is translated as CASSPQGFGSPLHF.

The V gene is TRBV28, the J gene TRBJ1-2; 7 bases fit TRBD1. With 3 bases clipped from V and 2 bases from J, the junction kept 3 bases outside the gene matches. The CDR3 consists of 14 residues. Per the germline V gene, CDR1 is MDHEN and CDR2 is SYDVKM. The CDR3 DNA reads TGTGCCAGCAGTTTTCACAGGGGAAACTATGGCTACACCTTC. Translating it yields CASSFHRGNYGYTF.

The rearrangement uses TRBV7-6 and TRBJ2-6; D call uncertain. The CDR3 covers 16 residues. Per the germline V gene, CDR1 is SGHVS and CDR2 is FNYEAQ. The V end lost 1 base, the J end lost 0 bases, and 7 bases lay between the germline ends. CDR3 loop: CASSLVAFSGANVLTF. Here the CDR3 DNA reads TGTGCCAGCAGCTTAGTGGCCTTCTCTGGGGCCAACGTCCTGACTTTC.

This sequence joins TRBV24-1 and TRBJ1-2; 7 nucleotides agree with TRBD1. Unmatched junction bases numbered 9, after V lost 4 bases and J lost 2 bases. Germline CDR1 and CDR2: KGHDR and SFDVKD. The CDR3 is 16 amino acids. This CDR3 is CATSDPSPGQNYGYTF. The CDR3 region has the DNA TGTGCCACCAGTGACCCATCACCGGGACAGAACTATGGCTACACCTTC.

The sample holds one count of this clone. This chain connects TRBV5-5 to TRBJ2-3, with TRBD2 identical over 7 bases. The V segment lost 0 bases and the J segment 5 bases; nucleotides outside the gene matches: 12. Germline-derived CDR1 and CDR2 are SGHKS and YYEKEE (reference sequence). This CDR3 comprises 17 residues. CDR3 in DNA: TGTGCCAGCAGCTTGGCCTACAGAATCAGGGAGGGAGATACGCAGTATTTT. Translation: CASSLAYRIREGDTQYF.

The chain has TRBV2 and TRBJ2-2, with 12 bases fitting TRBD2. The CDR3 totals 15 residues. The germline V gene has CDR1 SNHLY and CDR2 FYNNEI. Germline trimming cut 10 bases from V and 6 bases from J; bases unmatched to any gene: 9. The CDR3 protein is CATMTSGGRSGELFF. CDR3 sequence (DNA): TGTGCCACCATGACTAGCGGGGGCAGGTCCGGGGAGCTGTTTTTT.

This clone was seen a single time. The V call is TRBV19, the J call TRBJ1-5; 8 bases line up with TRBD1. In germline, CDR1 is LNHDA, CDR2 SQIVND (reference sequence). The CDR3 is 16 residues long. Germline trimming cut 5 bases from V and 3 bases from J; bases unmatched to any gene: 9. CDR3 sequence (DNA): TGTGCCAGTAGTTGGGACAGGCAGTCATCCAATCAGCCCCAGCATTTT. The encoded protein is CASSWDRQSSNQPQHF.

The chain links TRBV7-2 to TRBJ2-7, with no clear D. Germline values: CDR1 SGHTA, CDR2 FQGNSA. This CDR3 has 13 amino acids. Trimming shortened V by 1 base and J by 2 bases, and 6 bases separated the two germline ends. The DNA of the CDR3 is TGTGCCAGCAGCTTAGGAGTGGCCTACGAGCAGTACTTC. Translation: CASSLGVAYEQYF.

The V gene is TRBV19, the J gene TRBJ1-2, with D perhaps matching TRBD1 (5 bases). CDR1 is LNHDA, CDR2 SQIVND, per germline (reference sequence). Trimming took off 7 bases at V and 1 base at J, with 22 bases between the two ends. The CDR3 loop spans 17 amino acids. CDR3: CASTRQPLTPLNYGYTF. The CDR3 DNA is TGTGCCAGTACCAGACAGCCCTTAACCCCGCTTAACTATGGCTACACCTTC.

The genes are TRBV5-4 and TRBJ1-1; a weak D match, TRBD1 (6 bases). The germline V and J ends were trimmed by 3 bases and 7 bases, with 10 bases remaining between them. Germline V CDR1 and CDR2: SGHNT, YYREEE (reference sequence). The CDR3 consists of 12 residues. CDR3 region: CASSSNRDEAFF. CDR3 nucleotides: TGTGCCAGCAGCTCAAACAGGGATGAAGCTTTCTTT.

This chain links TRBV6-2 or TRBV6-3 with TRBJ2-1, with 9 bases matching TRBD2. V lost 6 bases, J lost 7 bases, and 16 bases stayed unmatched. CDR3 length equals 17 residues. The germline V gene encodes CDR1 MNHEY and CDR2 SVGEGT. The CDR3 nucleotides read TGTGCCAGCAGCCGAGTGGATCTAGCGGGAAAGTCGAATGAGCAGTTCTTC. Translated: CASSRVDLAGKSNEQFF.

The gene calls are TRBV6-2 or TRBV6-3 and TRBJ1-2; 7 bases align to TRBD1. Germline lookup yields CDR1 MNHEY and CDR2 SVGEGT. V trimming: 1 base; J trimming: 4 bases; junction bases outside the gene matches: 6. The CDR3 is 15 residues long. The CDR3 DNA follows: TGTGCCAGCAGTTACTTAGCGACAGGGTCCTATGGCTACACCTTC. Protein: CASSYLATGSYGYTF.